A selection of T cell receptor beta chains follows, all from one sample in a study of cytomegalovirus exposure and HLA in healthy donors. Libraries were prepared by immunoSEQ multiplex PCR; TCRdb keeps only in-frame clonotypes and omits some of them. Counted here are roughly 100,000 clones, roughly 80% occurring once; the ten biggest clones make up 6% to 8.5%. Sequenced sample: PBMCs. These receptors all stem from a female donor in good health and CMV-seronegative. CDR3s include the opening cysteine and the closing phenylalanine or tryptophan. D genes are given only for firm matches. Only part of the rows carry a size: once, few, many, or a class if the clone is expanded.

j_call,d_call,v_call,clone_size,cdr3_aa,cdr3_nt
TRBJ2-2,NA,TRBV7-9,NA,CASDYTGELFF,TGTGCCAGCGACTACACCGGGGAGCTGTTTTTT
TRBJ1-6,NA,TRBV6-5,NA,CASSYDRTYNSPLHF,TGTGCCAGCAGTTACGACAGGACGTATAATTCACCCCTCCACTTT
TRBJ1-3,TRBD1,TRBV5-1,NA,CASSLAGQGSGNTIYF,TGCGCCAGCAGCTTGGCGGGACAGGGTTCTGGAAACACCATATATTTT
TRBJ2-1,TRBD1,TRBV6-4,NA,CASSEVPGQGVYNEQFF,TGTGCCAGCAGTGAGGTTCCGGGACAGGGGGTTTACAATGAGCAGTTCTTC
TRBJ2-7,NA,TRBV27,NA,CASSLGPNAQQYF,TGTGCCAGCAGTTTAGGGCCCAATGCCCAGCAGTACTTC
TRBJ2-7,NA,TRBV13,NA,CASSARSGRGGSYEQYF,TGTGCCAGCAGCGCAAGGAGTGGAAGAGGGGGTTCCTACGAGCAGTACTTC
TRBJ2-6,NA,TRBV19,few,CASSIGGANVLTF,TGTGCCAGTAGTATCGGTGGGGCCAACGTCCTGACTTTC
TRBJ1-3,NA,TRBV30,NA,CAWSVPNRPGNTIYF,TGTGCCTGGAGTGTACCTAACAGGCCTGGAAACACCATATATTTT
TRBJ2-7,TRBD2,TRBV6-5,NA,CASSPIAGSSYEQYF,TGTGCCAGCAGCCCTATAGCGGGGTCCTCCTACGAGCAGTACTTC
TRBJ1-5,NA,TRBV30,NA,CAWSRGIEQPQHF,TGTGCCTGGAGTCGGGGAATAGAGCAGCCCCAGCATTTT
TRBJ2-7,TRBD1,TRBV7-9,NA,CASSPGTGDEQYF,TGTGCCAGCAGCCCCGGGACAGGGGACGAGCAGTACTTC
TRBJ2-3,TRBD1,TRBV6-1,once,CASSNRGPDTQYF,TGTGCCAGCAGTAACAGGGGGCCGGATACGCAGTATTTT
TRBJ2-3,NA,TRBV9,NA,CASSVTLGRTSTDTQYF,TGTGCCAGCAGCGTGACCCTTGGGCGGACTAGCACAGATACGCAGTATTTT
TRBJ1-4,NA,TRBV6-5,NA,CASSFGGMREKLFF,TGTGCCAGCAGCTTCGGAGGGATGAGAGAAAAACTGTTTTTT
TRBJ1-1,TRBD1,TRBV7-9,NA,CSSSSWTGNTEAFF,TGTTCCAGCAGCTCCTGGACAGGGAATACTGAAGCTTTCTTT
TRBJ2-1,NA,TRBV6-4,once,CASSDEEGIGEQFF,TGTGCCAGCAGTGACGAAGAGGGAATTGGGGAGCAGTTCTTC
TRBJ1-6,TRBD1,TRBV5-1,NA,CASSLRQGQGSPLHF,TGCGCCAGCAGCTTGAGACAGGGGCAGGGTTCACCCCTCCACTTT
TRBJ2-2,NA,TRBV30,NA,CAWTGVGNTGELFF,TGTGCTTGGACGGGGGTGGGGAACACCGGGGAGCTGTTTTTT
TRBJ1-1,NA,TRBV5-1,few,CASSLMVPAGGVNTEAFF,TGCGCCAGCAGCTTGATGGTCCCCGCCGGAGGAGTGAACACTGAAGCTTTCTTT
TRBJ2-2,NA,TRBV7-8,NA,CASSFEGQSNTGELFF,TGTGCCAGCAGCTTTGAGGGACAATCGAACACCGGGGAGCTGTTTTTT
TRBJ1-4,NA,TRBV5-1,once,CASSEGRGSEKLFF,TGCGCCAGCAGCGAAGGGAGGGGAAGCGAAAAACTGTTTTTT
TRBJ2-6,NA,TRBV10-1,NA,CASSRKATPNVLTF,TGCGCCAGCTCGCGGAAGGCTACCCCCAACGTCCTGACTTTC
TRBJ1-1,TRBD1,TRBV29-1,NA,CSAEGDRESGTEAFF,TGCAGCGCCGAGGGGGACAGGGAGTCTGGCACTGAAGCTTTCTTT
TRBJ2-2,NA,TRBV7-3,NA,CASSLHRAGNTGELFF,TGTGCCAGCAGCTTACACAGGGCAGGGAACACCGGGGAGCTGTTTTTT
TRBJ1-2,NA,TRBV6-1,NA,CASSSPGTDYGYTF,TGTGCCAGCAGTTCCCCCGGGACTGACTATGGCTACACCTTC
TRBJ2-7,NA,TRBV7-9,once,CASSRHQAPPYEQYF,TGTGCCAGCAGCCGACACCAGGCACCACCCTACGAGCAGTACTTC
TRBJ2-7,NA,TRBV29-1,NA,CSVAHGQNYEQYF,TGCAGCGTTGCTCACGGACAGAACTACGAGCAGTACTTC
TRBJ1-3,NA,TRBV10-3,NA,CAISEVGQGIPSGNTIYF,TGTGCCATCAGTGAGGTAGGACAAGGCATCCCCTCTGGAAACACCATATATTTT
TRBJ2-7,TRBD2,TRBV7-3,once,CASSLGGSRDYEQYF,TGTGCCAGCAGCCTCGGGGGGTCAAGGGACTACGAGCAGTACTTC
TRBJ1-2,NA,TRBV28,NA,CASRAPGGGYTF,TGTGCCAGCCGCGCGCCAGGAGGGGGCTACACCTTC
TRBJ2-2,NA,TRBV5-4,NA,CASSLVGSQTGELFF,TGTGCCAGCAGCTTGGTGGGCAGCCAAACCGGGGAGCTGTTTTTT
TRBJ1-1,TRBD1,TRBV5-8,NA,CASSLTRTGMTEAFF,TGTGCCAGCAGCTTGACCCGGACAGGGATGACTGAAGCTTTCTTT
TRBJ2-3,NA,TRBV2,NA,CASSPPFTDTQYF,TGTGCCAGCAGTCCCCCCTTCACAGATACGCAGTATTTT
TRBJ2-1,TRBD2,TRBV7-8,NA,CASSLAAGGPFPYNEQFF,TGTGCCAGCAGCTTAGCGGCGGGAGGGCCTTTCCCCTACAATGAGCAGTTCTTC
TRBJ1-2,NA,TRBV10-3,NA,CAISDREPYGYTF,TGTGCCATCAGTGACCGAGAACCTTATGGCTACACCTTC
TRBJ2-7,NA,TRBV28,NA,CASTLGVGTPSYEQYF,TGTGCCAGCACCCTCGGGGTCGGGACTCCTTCCTACGAGCAGTACTTC
TRBJ1-4,NA,TRBV29-1,NA,CSVEQGTNEKLFF,TGCAGCGTTGAGCAGGGGACTAATGAAAAACTGTTTTTT
TRBJ2-2,TRBD2,TRBV5-1,NA,CASSWGGTSRTGELFF,TGCGCCAGCAGCTGGGGAGGGACGTCGAGGACCGGGGAGCTGTTTTTT